Here is one TCR beta chain with its context. The antigen it recognizes is unknown. Base qualities are not recorded, but no much larger clone differs from it by a single base. The source of the sample is a study of CD8+ T cells in alopecia areata (dated by TCRdb to the late 2010s). In terms of the full investigation: Treated patients were enrolled in an open-label pilot trial of oral tofacitinib at 5 to 10 mg twice daily for moderate-to-severe alopecia areata. Patients received tofacitinib for 6 to 18 months and were then followed off drug for 6 months to check for delayed response and recurrence. High-throughput TCRbeta sequencing was used to examine T cell clonal expansion in alopecia areata in both the C3H/HeJ mouse model and human patients. On the human side, TCRbeta sequencing was run on scalp tissue and on sorted CD4+ and CD8+ peripheral blood T cells from healthy controls and from alopecia areata patients with either patchy or totalis/universalis disease. Patients on tofacitinib were biopsied at baseline and after 4 and 24 weeks of treatment, and several of the patients also had a later scalp biopsy. Clonality in the scalp was compared among normal scalp (n=4), patchy alopecia areata scalp (n=8), and alopecia totalis/universalis scalp (n=8). The RNA source kit depended on sample type: the PAXgene miRNA kit for fixed scalp, the miRNeasy kit for PBMCs, and the RNeasy kit for mouse skin. Amplification of TCRbeta CDR3 regions was done by immunoSEQ multiplex PCR using 35 Vbeta forward primers and 13 Jbeta reverse primers. Here is what the overall study found, with its caveats: Unlike mouse skin, which is dominated by gammadelta T cells, normal human skin has resident alphabeta T cells that are also sequenced, and this complicates analysis of the scalp TCR repertoire. TCR sequences shared between patients were less clear than in mice, possibly partly because of HLA diversity in the patient population. Compared with normal scalp, lesional scalp, particularly in alopecia totalis/universalis, had higher clonality and more expanded CD8+ clones, which suggests antigenic drive.

As encoded in the germline V gene (reference sequence), CDR1 is SEHNR while CDR2 is FQNEAQ. V is shortened by 3 bases, J by 6 bases, and the region joining them spans 8 bases. From its cysteine to its phenylalanine, the CDR3 spans 12 amino acids. Only CDR3 DNA remains: 36 bases, in frame from the first base. The time point label, as the study defines it: baseline before oral tofacitinib. Lesional scalp punch biopsies and peripheral blood were obtained from alopecia areata patients. PBMCs were isolated by density centrifugation and stained for CD3, CD4 and CD8, and CD4+ and CD8+ T cells were sorted on a FACSAria. The library was prepared using the immunoSEQ multiplex PCR assay. RNA was extracted from all samples and reverse transcribed into cDNA as template for TCR sequencing. SuperScript III was used to make first-strand cDNA, primed with a 2:1 mix of oligo-dT and random hexamers. A synthetic immune receptor repertoire was used to assess amplification bias, and residual bias was removed computationally. Per the source publication's procedure: Raw reads were preprocessed to remove errors, and CDR3 was defined by IMGT conventions from the conserved cysteine to phenylalanine. Clonality was computed as 1 minus the Shannon entropy, with the entropy normalized by log2 of the number of productive unique TCRs. Whether scalp clones were CD4 or CD8 was inferred by matching scalp TCRbeta sequences against CD4 and CD8 repertoires sorted from blood. Entries here come from immuneACCESS through TCRdb and include only in-frame sequences with V and J called. Some clones fail to appear in such tables; in the studies checked, an unresolved V gene covers under half of the shortfall, and the cause of the remainder is unknown. V and J calls plus clone size are reproduced from that table; the DNA served to infer D and trimming. This sample is represented by 150,000 to 200,000 clones; just over 65% of them were singletons. Of the sample, over 10% falls within the top ten clones.

The TCR comes from a human donor with alopecia areata. The V and J segments used are TRBV7-9 and TRBJ1-1, with no reliable assignment of the D segment. This specimen was CD8+ T cells sorted from blood, taken at week 0. The DNA sequence is given as TGTGCCAGCAGCTTTTCAAGCCCTGAAGCTTTCTTT. Its protein product is CASSFSSPEAFF.